Presented here are 10 T cell receptor beta chains from one specimen sequenced in a study of T-cell memory formation after mild COVID-19. From the 5' RACE reads, TCRdb called clonotypes with MiXCR, one entry per CDR3 protein. The sample includes more than 200,000 distinct CDR3 sequences, around 15% of them seen just once. Material: PBMCs or a T cell subset sorted from them (not recorded which). These receptors originate from a man between 18 and 29 years old who had mild COVID-19 (a few samples of this study predate the infection). Cell type and time point are not known.

The rearrangement links TRBV20-1 to TRBJ2-2; D not resolved. This CDR3 region has 11 residues. In germline, CDR1 is DFQATT, CDR2 SNEGSKA (reference sequence). The germline V and J ends were trimmed by 6 bases and 7 bases, with 9 bases remaining between them. This chain's CDR3 is CSAPNGGELFF. The CDR3 DNA is TGCAGTGCCCCGAATGGCGGGGAGCTGTTTTTT.

The chain combines TRBV5-1 with TRBJ1-6; 11 positions match TRBD1. V gave up 3 bases and J gave up 9 bases; unmatched junction bases: 2. Germline V lookup: CDR1 SGHRS, CDR2 YFSETQ. This CDR3 spans 14 amino acids. This chain's CDR3 is CASSSGTGGSPLHF. The DNA of the CDR3 is TGCGCCAGCAGCTCCGGGACAGGGGGTTCACCCCTCCACTTT.

This clonotype has a count of ten or more. The V call is TRBV5-1, the J call TRBJ2-5; weak D call: TRBD2 (6 bases). V was trimmed by 4 bases and J by 1 base, leaving 11 bases between them. The CDR3 has 14 residues. Germline V gene sequence: CDR1 SGHRS, CDR2 YFSETQ. The CDR3 DNA reads as TGCGCCAGCAGCCCCGGGACTTCCCAAGAGACCCAGTACTTC. Its protein is CASSPGTSQETQYF.

This clonotype has at least ten counts. This chain connects TRBV15 to TRBJ2-7; 11 bases align to TRBD1. The ends lost 3 bases at V and 12 bases at J; junction bases unmatched: 10. Germline-derived CDR1 and CDR2 are LNHNV and YYDKDF (reference sequence). This CDR3 spans 14 amino acids. CDR3 sequence: CATSSQRTGGERYF. In nucleotides, the CDR3 is TGTGCCACCAGCAGCCAGCGGACAGGGGGCGAAAGGTACTTC.

The chain joins TRBV6-5 to TRBJ1-2; D ambiguous. CDR1 and CDR2 from the germline V gene are MNHEY and SVGAGI. With 0 bases removed from V and 6 bases from J, the gap between germline ends came to 8 bases. This CDR3 comprises 13 residues. The CDR3 DNA reads TGTGCCAGCAGTTACTCGGCTGGGAATGGCTACACCTTC. Its translation is CASSYSAGNGYTF.

In this sample, this clonotype turned up many times. The chain recombines TRBV5-5 with TRBJ2-2; D is possibly TRBD2 (5 bases). V lost 4 bases, J lost 4 bases, and 11 bases lay in between. The CDR3 is 14 residues long. Germline V gene sequence: CDR1 SGHKS, CDR2 YYEKEE (reference sequence). The CDR3, as DNA: TGTGCCAGCAGCCTCGGGATCTTCACCGGGGAGCTGTTTTTT. Its translation: CASSLGIFTGELFF.

This chain links TRBV7-9 with TRBJ1-2; D may be TRBD1 (6 bases). CDR3 length: 16 amino acids. Germline V lookup: CDR1 SEHNR, CDR2 FQNEAQ (reference sequence). The V end lost 4 bases, the J end lost 4 bases, and 19 bases lay between the germline ends. CDR3 protein: CASSSGWGRKPYGYTF. DNA for the CDR3: TGTGCCAGCAGCTCAGGTTGGGGGCGCAAGCCCTATGGCTACACCTTC.

This clonotype was detected only a few times. This chain connects TRBV29-1 to TRBJ1-5, with D unresolved. CDR1 and CDR2 (germline): SQVTM, ANQGSEA. V gave up 7 bases and J gave up 4 bases, with 14 bases separating them. The CDR3 contains 13 residues. CDR3 region: CSASTDGNQPQHF. In DNA form, the CDR3 reads TGCAGCGCCTCGACGGACGGGAATCAGCCCCAGCATTTT.

The V and J genes are TRBV7-2 and TRBJ1-5, with D unclear. This CDR3 comprises 12 residues. V dropped 8 bases and J dropped 6 bases, with 11 bases sitting between them. Germline V gene data show CDR1 as SGHTA and CDR2 as FQGNSA. The CDR3 sequence: CASGEAGQPQHF. The CDR3 DNA is TGTGCCAGCGGAGAAGCGGGTCAGCCCCAGCATTTT.

This clonotype has ten or more counts. The rearrangement uses TRBV4-3 and TRBJ2-2; D perhaps matches TRBD2 (7 bases). This CDR3 contains 15 residues. CDR1 and CDR2 (germline): LGHNA, YSLEER. Trimming removed 1 base at V and 6 bases at J, with 12 bases between. The DNA of the CDR3 is TGCGCCAGCAGCCAAGTAGGGGGGGGGCCCGGGGAGCTGTTTTTT. It yields the protein CASSQVGGGPGELFF.